This TCR beta chain emerged from a study of siplizumab effects on memory and regulatory T cells. General study points: Siplizumab conditions gave an average of around 64% Treg-derived mappable alloreactive CD4+ clones, versus about 26% for controls.

In the case of this clone: Its antigen remains unidentified.

The data were produced by immunoSEQ multiplex PCR, yet TCRdb's version contains in-frame clones alone and is incomplete. The sample carries 95,000 to 100,000 clones, about 93% recorded once. This CDR3 has 12 residues. Trimming removed 7 bases from V and 10 bases from J, with 15 bases in between. Germline CDR1 reads SEHNR; CDR2 reads FQNEAQ (reference sequence). The source of this sequence is a human donor in good health. The chain is built from TRBV7-9 and TRBJ2-3; D unresolved. Sequenced sample: non-Treg CD4+ T cells sorted from blood. This chain's CDR3 is CASTFVPQAQYF. CDR3 coding DNA: TGTGCCAGCACCTTTGTACCCCAAGCGCAGTATTTT.